The 26 T cell receptor beta chains presented below share a single source sample, sequenced in a study of cytomegalovirus exposure and HLA in healthy donors. This PCR relied on a set of 60 Vbeta primers and 13 Jbeta primers. Clones were read by immunoSEQ multiplex PCR, and TCRdb kept only the in-frame ones, dropping some. The sample records over 100,000 clones, 70% to 90% being singletons. Sequencing used PBMCs. All receptors come from a man aged 40-49 years in good health and CMV-seronegative.

This clone was observed once. The rearrangement uses TRBV5-4 and TRBJ1-4, with D possibly TRBD1 on 5 matching bases. Trimming removed 4 bases from V and 8 bases from J, with 15 bases in between. The CDR3 sequence is 14 residues long. Germline CDR1 and CDR2: SGHNT and YYREEE (reference sequence). CDR3 bases: TGTGCCAGCAGCCCCGGTGGGGCCGTAGAAAAACTGTTTTTT. This codes for CASSPGGAVEKLFF.

The chain couples TRBV5-1 to TRBJ1-4; the match to TRBD1 covers 7 bases. The V and J ends lost 0 bases and 4 bases, in that order; junction bases with no gene match: 6. The V gene's germline CDR1 is SGHRS and CDR2 YFSETQ. The CDR3 runs 16 residues. Written as DNA, the CDR3 is TGCGCCAGCAGCTTGGCCGGTAACAGGGGTAATGAAAAACTGTTTTTT. It specifies CASSLAGNRGNEKLFF.

This clone was found a few times. The chain joins TRBV4-2 to TRBJ2-6; weak D call: TRBD1 (6 bases). Trimming took 4 bases from V and 4 from J, leaving 17 bases between them. The germline V gene has CDR1 LGHNA and CDR2 YNFKEQ. The CDR3 has 17 residues. The CDR3 loop reads CASSLGTSLVGANVLTF. Written as DNA, the CDR3 is TGTGCCAGCAGCCTCGGGACATCTCTGGTCGGGGCCAACGTCCTGACTTTC.

The rearrangement links TRBV7-8 to TRBJ1-1; TRBD1 aligns across 8 bases. The CDR3 runs to 14 residues. Germline assignment: CDR1 SGHVS and CDR2 FQNEAQ. The J segment lost 1 base and the V segment lost 2 bases, leaving 0 bases of the junction unmatched. The CDR3 is CASSLTGGNTEAFF. The CDR3 DNA is TGTGCCAGCAGCTTAACAGGGGGGAACACTGAAGCTTTCTTT.

About this clone itself: Within the sample, other DNA sequences also encode this same CDR3. V is TRBV5-1 and J is TRBJ1-3; no clear D gene. Per the germline V gene, CDR1 is SGHRS and CDR2 is YFSETQ. The CDR3 contains 14 residues. Trimming shortened V by 1 base and J by 0 bases, and 5 bases separated the two germline ends. CDR3 region: CASSLSVSGNTIYF. The CDR3 DNA follows: TGCGCCAGCAGCTTGAGCGTCTCTGGAAACACCATATATTTT.

J is TRBJ1-2 and V is TRBV20-1; no reliable D call. Trimming removed 4 bases from V and 8 bases from J, with 8 bases in between. CDR3 length: 10 amino acids. Germline loops: CDR1 DFQATT, CDR2 SNEGSKA (reference sequence). CDR3 amino acids: CSATRSGYTF. The DNA of the CDR3 is TGCAGTGCTACCAGATCGGGCTACACCTTC.

This clone was observed a single time. The chain recombines TRBV7-8 with TRBJ1-6, with D maybe TRBD1 (5 bases). Trimming shortened V by 6 bases and J by 0 bases, and 12 bases separated the two germline ends. Germline CDR1 and CDR2: SGHVS and FQNEAQ. There are 16 residues in the CDR3. Here the CDR3 reads CASSRTGDSYNSPLHF. CDR3 in DNA: TGTGCCAGCAGTCGAACGGGGGACTCCTATAATTCACCCCTCCACTTT.

The rearrangement links TRBV5-1 to TRBJ1-1, with 10 bases identical to TRBD1. Germline CDR1 SGHRS, CDR2 YFSETQ. V dropped 6 bases and J dropped 5; count of bases not matched to a gene: 7. The CDR3 is made up of 14 amino acids. The CDR3 nucleotides read TGCGCCAGCACGACAGGGGGCGCGGGGACTGAAGCTTTCTTT. Its translation is CASTTGGAGTEAFF.

The rearrangement links TRBV5-1 to TRBJ2-7; TRBD1 might be the D (6 bases). The germline V gene has CDR1 SGHRS and CDR2 YFSETQ. The V and J ends lost 4 bases and 6 bases respectively, with 20 bases between them. This CDR3 has 15 amino acids. This chain's CDR3 is CASSRDTGTWGEQYF. The CDR3 bases are TGCGCCAGCAGCAGAGATACAGGGACCTGGGGCGAGCAGTACTTC. The full variable domain, its missing parts supplied by reference TRBV5-1 and TRBJ2-7, is KAGVTQTPRYLIKTRGQQVTLSCSPISGHRSVSWYQQTPGQGLQFLFEYFSETQRNKGNFPGRFSGRQFSNSRSEMNVSTLELGDSALYLCASSRDTGTWGEQYFGPGTRLTVT.

This clone was seen once. V is TRBV7-9 and J is TRBJ1-4; 8 nucleotides line up with TRBD1. V gave up 3 bases and J gave up 11 bases; unmatched junction bases: 5. Looked up from germline, CDR1 is SEHNR and CDR2 is FQNEAQ (reference sequence). The CDR3 is 13 residues long. DNA of the CDR3: TGTGCCAGCAGCTTGAAGGACAGGGCCAAACTGTTTTTT. Translating gives CASSLKDRAKLFF. The full variable domain, in which reference TRBV7-9 and TRBJ1-4 provide the parts outside the CDR3, is DTGVSQNPRHKITKRGQNVTFRCDPISEHNRLYWYRQTLGQGPEFLTYFQNEAQLEKSRLLSDRFSAERPKGSFSTLEIQRTEQGDSAMYLCASSLKDRAKLFFGSGTQLSVL.

A note on this clone: Its ends do not fully match the called genes, so a read error is possible. V is TRBV9 and J is TRBJ2-3; 10 bases line up with TRBD1. The CDR3 has 15 amino acids. The V gene's germline CDR1 is SGDLS and CDR2 YYNGEE. CDR3 sequence: CASNVEGQGPDTQYF. The CDR3, as DNA: TGTGCCAGCAACGTAGAGGGACAGGGGCCAGATACGCAGTATTTT.

The CDR3 loop is CASSYSESNYEQYF. DNA for the CDR3: TGTGCCAGCAGTTACTCGGAGTCCAACTACGAGCAGTACTTC. The chain joins TRBV6-5 to TRBJ2-7; D is unresolved. The germline V gene has CDR1 MNHEY and CDR2 SVGAGI. This CDR3 has 14 residues. Trimming pared 0 bases from V and 3 bases from J, leaving 9 bases between.

This chain connects TRBV30 to TRBJ2-1, with 9 bases aligning to TRBD1. This CDR3 is built from 15 residues. Germline values: CDR1 GTSNPN, CDR2 SVGIG (reference sequence). V lost 4 bases to trimming and J lost 5 bases; unmatched junction nucleotides: 9. The CDR3 protein is CAWNPGTGSHNEQFF. Here the CDR3 DNA reads TGTGCCTGGAATCCCGGGACAGGGAGCCACAATGAGCAGTTCTTC. Looking up the rest from reference TRBV30 and TRBJ2-1 gives the full variable domain: SQTIHQWPATLVQPVGSPLSLECTVEGTSNPNLYWYRQAAGRGLQLLFYSVGIGQISSEVPQNLSASRPQDRQFILSSKKLLLSDSGFYLCAWNPGTGSHNEQFFGPGTRLTVL.

This sequence joins TRBV7-6 and TRBJ2-7, with a tentative D call TRBD2 (6 bases). The CDR3 spans 13 residues. Trimming removed 0 bases at V and 3 bases at J, with 6 bases between. Germline values: CDR1 SGHVS, CDR2 FNYEAQ. This CDR3 is CASSLAGSYEQYF. Here the CDR3 DNA reads TGTGCCAGCAGCTTAGCCGGGAGCTACGAGCAGTACTTC.

V and J are TRBV7-9 and TRBJ1-6; TRBD1 aligns across 8 bases. The CDR3 contains 15 residues. The V gene's germline CDR1 is SEHNR and CDR2 FQNEAQ (reference sequence). V trimming: 6 bases; J trimming: 5 bases; junction bases outside the gene matches: 6. For the CDR3, the DNA is TGTGCCAGCAGTTCCCCGGGACAGGATAATTCACCCCTCCACTTT. It codes for CASSSPGQDNSPLHF.

This clone was seen only a few times. The rearrangement joins TRBV9 to TRBJ1-4, with 7 bases fitting TRBD1. The V gene's germline CDR1 is SGDLS and CDR2 YYNGEE. The CDR3 is made up of 14 amino acids. Trimming at V came to 3 bases and at J to 8 bases, leaving 7 bases not matched to a gene. The CDR3 spells CASSETGINEKLFF. CDR3 nucleotides: TGTGCCAGCAGCGAGACAGGGATCAACGAAAAACTGTTTTTT. Filled out from reference TRBV9 and TRBJ1-4, the complete variable domain reads DSGVTQTPKHLITATGQRVTLRCSPRSGDLSVYWYQQSLDQGLQFLIQYYNGEERAKGNILERFSAQQFPDLHSELNLSSLELGDSALYFCASSETGINEKLFFGSGTQLSVL.

The chain is built from TRBV4-2 and TRBJ1-2; 8 bases map to TRBD1. In germline, CDR1 is LGHNA, CDR2 YNFKEQ. The CDR3 runs 14 residues. Germline trimming cut 0 bases from V and 8 bases from J; bases unmatched to any gene: 5. The CDR3 loop reads CASSQDRGQLGYTF. CDR3 DNA: TGTGCCAGCAGCCAAGACAGGGGGCAACTCGGCTACACCTTC.

J is TRBJ2-7 and V is TRBV6-4; D gene ambiguous. From germline, CDR1 is MRHNA and CDR2 SNTAGT. The CDR3 runs to 11 residues. V lost 4 bases, J lost 4 bases, and 5 bases lay in between. The chain's CDR3 is CASSGQYEQYF. The CDR3 bases are TGTGCCAGCAGTGGTCAGTACGAGCAGTACTTC.

The V and J genes are TRBV6-6 and TRBJ2-1, with TRBD1 identical over 11 bases. Germline trimming cut 2 bases from V and 3 bases from J; bases unmatched to any gene: 0. Germline lookup yields CDR1 MNHNY and CDR2 SVGAGI (reference sequence). The CDR3 spans 15 residues. DNA for the CDR3: TGTGCCAGCAGTTACGGGACAGGGGGCTACAATGAGCAGTTCTTC. Translation: CASSYGTGGYNEQFF.

The chain employs TRBV4-1 and TRBJ2-5, with D possibly being TRBD2 (6 bases). The germline gives CDR1 MGHRA, CDR2 YSYEKL. The CDR3 consists of 16 residues. V lost 3 bases and J 1 base, leaving 15 bases between the germline ends. CDR3 bases: TGCGCCAGCAGCCAGACTCCGGGACTCACCCAAGAGACCCAGTACTTC. Its protein product is CASSQTPGLTQETQYF.

V and J are TRBV25-1 and TRBJ1-1; no clear D. CDR1 MGHDK and CDR2 SYGVNS come from the germline V gene. With 6 bases removed from V and 1 base from J, the gap between germline ends came to 12 bases. CDR3 length: 14 amino acids. The CDR3: CASSVLSGNTEAFF. CDR3 DNA: TGTGCCAGCAGCGTGTTGAGTGGGAACACTGAAGCTTTCTTT.

J is TRBJ1-6 and V is TRBV6-1; the D is unclear. Trimming cost V 7 bases and J 6 bases, with 16 bases left between them. Germline V gene lookup returns CDR1 MNHNS and CDR2 SASEGT. There are 15 residues in the CDR3. Here the CDR3 reads CASKSTWRSNSPLHF. As DNA, the CDR3 is TGTGCCAGCAAAAGTACCTGGAGGAGTAATTCACCCCTCCACTTT.

The V and J genes are TRBV7-8 and TRBJ2-7; D may be TRBD2 (6 bases). The CDR3 totals 13 residues. V lost 4 bases to trimming and J lost 6 bases, with 13 bases between them. Germline V lookup: CDR1 SGHVS, CDR2 FQNEAQ. The CDR3 reads CASSSRDSREQYF. DNA of the CDR3: TGTGCCAGCAGCTCCAGGGACTCGCGCGAGCAGTACTTC.

V is TRBV15 and J is TRBJ2-3; D not certain. The V gene lost 6 bases and the J gene lost 5 bases, with 12 bases spanning the gap. Germline-derived CDR1 and CDR2 are LNHNV and YYDKDF (reference sequence). The CDR3 is 13 residues long. The CDR3 protein is CATSSSRIDTQYF. CDR3 in DNA: TGTGCCACCAGTTCCTCTAGGATAGATACGCAGTATTTT.

The V call is TRBV14, the J call TRBJ2-7, with D possibly matching TRBD1 (6 bases). The germline V gene has CDR1 SGHDN and CDR2 FVKESK. The CDR3 spans 14 residues. The V gene lost 4 bases and the J gene lost 3 bases, with 13 bases spanning the gap. Here the CDR3 reads CASSLRTANYEQYF. The CDR3 region has the DNA TGTGCCAGCAGCCTACGGACAGCCAACTACGAGCAGTACTTC. The full variable domain, in which reference TRBV14 and TRBJ2-7 provide the parts outside the CDR3, is EAGVTQFPSHSVIEKGQTVTLRCDPISGHDNLYWYRRVMGKEIKFLLHFVKESKQDESGMPNNRFLAERTGGTYSTLKVQPAELEDSGVYFCASSLRTANYEQYFGPGTRLTVT.

This chain connects TRBV6-1 to TRBJ2-5; D gene uncertain. The CDR3 sequence is 13 residues long. V shed 2 bases and J shed 5 bases, with 9 bases lying between them. The germline V gene has CDR1 MNHNS and CDR2 SASEGT. The CDR3 region is CASSENSVETQYF. CDR3 in DNA: TGTGCCAGCAGTGAAAACTCTGTGGAGACCCAGTACTTC.